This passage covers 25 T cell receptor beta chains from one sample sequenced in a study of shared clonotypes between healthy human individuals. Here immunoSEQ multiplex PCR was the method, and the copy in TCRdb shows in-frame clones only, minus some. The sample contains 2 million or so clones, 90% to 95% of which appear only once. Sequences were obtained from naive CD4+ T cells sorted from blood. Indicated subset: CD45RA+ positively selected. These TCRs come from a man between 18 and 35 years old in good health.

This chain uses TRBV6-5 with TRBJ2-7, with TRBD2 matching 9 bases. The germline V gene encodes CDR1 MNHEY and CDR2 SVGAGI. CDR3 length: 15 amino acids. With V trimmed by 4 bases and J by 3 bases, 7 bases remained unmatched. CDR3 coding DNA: TGTGCCAGCAGTTTGGTAGCGGGAGAACACTACGAGCAGTACTTC. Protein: CASSLVAGEHYEQYF.

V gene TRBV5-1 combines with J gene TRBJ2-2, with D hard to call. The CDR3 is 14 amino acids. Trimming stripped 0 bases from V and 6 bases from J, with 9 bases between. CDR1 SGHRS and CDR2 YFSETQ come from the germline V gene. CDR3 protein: CASSLAPGPGELFF. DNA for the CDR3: TGCGCCAGCAGCTTGGCACCAGGTCCCGGGGAGCTGTTTTTT.

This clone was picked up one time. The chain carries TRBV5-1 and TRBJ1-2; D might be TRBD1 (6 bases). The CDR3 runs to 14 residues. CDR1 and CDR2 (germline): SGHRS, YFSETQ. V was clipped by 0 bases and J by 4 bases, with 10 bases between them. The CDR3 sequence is CASSLGDITYGYTF. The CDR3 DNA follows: TGCGCCAGCAGCTTGGGGGACATCACCTATGGCTACACCTTC.

CDR3 bases: TGCGCCAGCAGCCAAGATGGTAGCGTCAAGTATGAGCAGTTCTTC. Translated, it gives CASSQDGSVKYEQFF. This chain joins TRBV4-3 and TRBJ2-1, with D perhaps TRBD2 (5 bases). Trimming pared 0 bases from V and 8 bases from J, leaving 14 bases between. The CDR3 runs 15 residues. Germline V CDR1 and CDR2: LGHNA, YSLEER.

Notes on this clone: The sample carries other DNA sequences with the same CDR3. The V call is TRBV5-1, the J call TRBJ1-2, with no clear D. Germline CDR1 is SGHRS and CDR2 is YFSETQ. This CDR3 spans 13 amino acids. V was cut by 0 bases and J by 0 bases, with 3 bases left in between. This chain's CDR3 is CASSLAPNYGYTF. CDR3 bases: TGCGCCAGCAGCTTGGCACCTAACTATGGCTACACCTTC. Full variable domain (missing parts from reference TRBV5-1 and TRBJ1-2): KAGVTQTPRYLIKTRGQQVTLSCSPISGHRSVSWYQQTPGQGLQFLFEYFSETQRNKGNFPGRFSGRQFSNSRSEMNVSTLELGDSALYLCASSLAPNYGYTFGSGTRLTVV.

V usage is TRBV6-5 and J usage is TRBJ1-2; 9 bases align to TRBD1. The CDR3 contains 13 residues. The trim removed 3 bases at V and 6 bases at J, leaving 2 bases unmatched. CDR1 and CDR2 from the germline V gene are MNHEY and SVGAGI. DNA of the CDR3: TGTGCCAGCAGTTATGACAGGGGGAATGGCTACACCTTC. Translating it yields CASSYDRGNGYTF.

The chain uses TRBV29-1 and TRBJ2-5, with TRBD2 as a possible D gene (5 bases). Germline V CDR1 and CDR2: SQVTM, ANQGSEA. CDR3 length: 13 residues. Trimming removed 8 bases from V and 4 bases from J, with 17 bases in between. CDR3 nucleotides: TGCAGCTCTTTATGGGGAGTTGGAGAGACCCAGTACTTC. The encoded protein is CSSLWGVGETQYF.

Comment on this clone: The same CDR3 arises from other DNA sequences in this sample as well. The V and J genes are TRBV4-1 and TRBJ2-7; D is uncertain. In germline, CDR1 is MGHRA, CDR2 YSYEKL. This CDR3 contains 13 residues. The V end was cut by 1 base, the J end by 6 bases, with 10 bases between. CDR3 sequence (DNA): TGCGCCAGCAGCCAAGTTGGGGTCGGCGAGCAGTACTTC. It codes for CASSQVGVGEQYF.

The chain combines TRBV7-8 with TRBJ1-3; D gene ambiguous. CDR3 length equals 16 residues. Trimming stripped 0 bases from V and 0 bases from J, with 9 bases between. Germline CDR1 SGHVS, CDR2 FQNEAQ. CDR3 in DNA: TGTGCCAGCAGCTTAGCTGGTAGGAGCTCTGGAAACACCATATATTTT. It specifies CASSLAGRSSGNTIYF.

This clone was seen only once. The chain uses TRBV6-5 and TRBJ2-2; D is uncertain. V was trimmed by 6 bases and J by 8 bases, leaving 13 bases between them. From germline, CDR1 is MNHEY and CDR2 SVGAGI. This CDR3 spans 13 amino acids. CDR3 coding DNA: TGTGCCAGCAGCTCGCCAGCTGGTGGGGAGCTGTTTTTT. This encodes CASSSPAGGELFF.

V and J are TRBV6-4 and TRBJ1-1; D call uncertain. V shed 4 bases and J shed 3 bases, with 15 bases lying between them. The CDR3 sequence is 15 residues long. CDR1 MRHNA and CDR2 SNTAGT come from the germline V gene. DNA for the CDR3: TGTGCCAGCAGTGGAACCGTCCCAAGCTACACTGAAGCTTTCTTT. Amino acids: CASSGTVPSYTEAFF.

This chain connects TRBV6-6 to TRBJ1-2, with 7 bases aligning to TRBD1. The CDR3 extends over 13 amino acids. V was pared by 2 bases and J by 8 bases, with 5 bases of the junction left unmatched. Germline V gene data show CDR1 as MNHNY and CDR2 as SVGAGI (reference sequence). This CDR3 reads CASSYGEGAGYTF. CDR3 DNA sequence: TGTGCCAGCAGTTACGGTGAGGGGGCAGGCTACACCTTC.

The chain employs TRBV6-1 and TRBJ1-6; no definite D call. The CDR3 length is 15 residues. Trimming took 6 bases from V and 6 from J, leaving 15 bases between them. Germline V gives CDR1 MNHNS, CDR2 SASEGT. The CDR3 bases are TGTGCCAGCAGCCCGCTTTCCCCGGGTAATTCACCCCTCCACTTT. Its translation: CASSPLSPGNSPLHF.

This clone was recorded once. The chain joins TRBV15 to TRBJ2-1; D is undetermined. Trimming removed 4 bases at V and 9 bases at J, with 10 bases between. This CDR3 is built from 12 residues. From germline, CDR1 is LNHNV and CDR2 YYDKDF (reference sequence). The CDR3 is CATSISLPEQFF. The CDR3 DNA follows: TGTGCCACCAGCATTAGCCTCCCTGAGCAGTTCTTC. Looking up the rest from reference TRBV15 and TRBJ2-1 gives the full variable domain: DAMVIQNPRYQVTQFGKPVTLSCSQTLNHNVMYWYQQKSSQAPKLLFHYYDKDFNNEADTPDNFQSRRPNTSFCFLDIRSPGLGDTAMYLCATSISLPEQFFGPGTRLTVL.

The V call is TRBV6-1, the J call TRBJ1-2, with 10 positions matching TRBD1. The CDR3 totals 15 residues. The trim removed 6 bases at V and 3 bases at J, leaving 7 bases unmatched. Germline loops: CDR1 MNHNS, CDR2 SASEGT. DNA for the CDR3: TGTGCCAGCAGAAAACCCGGGACAGGGGACTATGGCTACACCTTC. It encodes CASRKPGTGDYGYTF.

The DNA of the CDR3 is TGTGCCAGTAGGACGGGGGGCCCGGTAGTATCCACTGAAGCTTTCTTT. Its translation: CASRTGGPVVSTEAFF. J is TRBJ1-1 and V is TRBV19, with TRBD1 as a possible D gene (6 bases). This CDR3 comprises 16 residues. V was clipped by 6 bases and J by 4 bases, with 21 bases between them. The V gene's germline CDR1 is LNHDA and CDR2 SQIVND (reference sequence).

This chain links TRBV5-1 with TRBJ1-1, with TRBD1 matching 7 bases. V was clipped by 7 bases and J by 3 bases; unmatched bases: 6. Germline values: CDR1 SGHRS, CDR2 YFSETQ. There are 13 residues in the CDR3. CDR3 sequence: CASGRDSHTEAFF. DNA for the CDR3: TGCGCCAGCGGCAGGGACAGTCACACTGAAGCTTTCTTT.

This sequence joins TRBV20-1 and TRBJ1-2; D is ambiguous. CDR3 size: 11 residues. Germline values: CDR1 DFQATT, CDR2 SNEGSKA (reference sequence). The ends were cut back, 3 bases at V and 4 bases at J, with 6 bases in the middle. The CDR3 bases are TGCAGTGCTAGGTGGAGCTATGGCTACACCTTC. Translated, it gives CSARWSYGYTF.

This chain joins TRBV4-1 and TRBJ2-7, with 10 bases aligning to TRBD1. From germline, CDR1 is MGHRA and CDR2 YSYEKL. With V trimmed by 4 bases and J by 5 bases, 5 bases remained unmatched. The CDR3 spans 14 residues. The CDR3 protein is CASSLGTGEDEQYF. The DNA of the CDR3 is TGCGCCAGCAGCCTCGGGACAGGGGAAGACGAGCAGTACTTC.

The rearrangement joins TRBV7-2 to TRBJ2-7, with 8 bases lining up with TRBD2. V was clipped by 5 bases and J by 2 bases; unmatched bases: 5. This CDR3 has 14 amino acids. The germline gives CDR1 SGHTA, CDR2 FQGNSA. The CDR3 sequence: CASSRTSFTYEQYF. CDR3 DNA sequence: TGTGCCAGCAGCCGGACTAGCTTTACCTACGAGCAGTACTTC.

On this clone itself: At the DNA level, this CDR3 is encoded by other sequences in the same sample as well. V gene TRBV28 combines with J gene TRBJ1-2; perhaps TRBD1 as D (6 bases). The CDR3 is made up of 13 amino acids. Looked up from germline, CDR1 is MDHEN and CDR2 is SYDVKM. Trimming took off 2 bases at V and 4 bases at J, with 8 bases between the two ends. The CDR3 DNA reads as TGTGCCAGCAGTTTACGCAGGGGCTATGGCTACACCTTC. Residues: CASSLRRGYGYTF.

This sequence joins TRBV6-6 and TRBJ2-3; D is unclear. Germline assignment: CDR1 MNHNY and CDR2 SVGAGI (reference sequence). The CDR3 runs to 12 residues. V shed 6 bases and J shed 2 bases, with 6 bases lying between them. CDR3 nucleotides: TGTGCCAGCAGGGGAAACACAGATACGCAGTATTTT. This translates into CASRGNTDTQYF.

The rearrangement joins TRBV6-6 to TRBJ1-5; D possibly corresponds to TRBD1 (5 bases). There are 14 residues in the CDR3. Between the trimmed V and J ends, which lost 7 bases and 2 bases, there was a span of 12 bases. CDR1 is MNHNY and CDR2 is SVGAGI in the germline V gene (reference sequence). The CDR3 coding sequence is TGTGCCAGCACCTCTGGGGGGGGCAATCAGCCCCAGCATTTT. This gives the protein CASTSGGGNQPQHF.

The CDR3 sequence: CASSEAAQTGELFF. The CDR3 nucleotides read TGTGCCAGCAGTGAAGCCGCTCAGACCGGGGAGCTGTTTTTT. The V gene is TRBV2, the J gene TRBJ2-2, with D unresolved. CDR3 length: 14 amino acids. The V end lost 0 bases, the J end lost 5 bases, and 7 bases lay between the germline ends. The germline V gene has CDR1 SNHLY and CDR2 FYNNEI.

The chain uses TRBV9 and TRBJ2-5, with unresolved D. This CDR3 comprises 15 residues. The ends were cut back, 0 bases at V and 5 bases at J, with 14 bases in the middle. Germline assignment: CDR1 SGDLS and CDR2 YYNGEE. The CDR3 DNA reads TGTGCCAGCAGCGTAGACCCGGGCGCGAAGGAGACCCAGTACTTC. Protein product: CASSVDPGAKETQYF.